These 28 T cell receptor beta chains were sequenced from one sample in a study of shared clonotypes between healthy human individuals. The method was immunoSEQ multiplex PCR; TCRdb's version includes in-frame clones alone and lacks a portion of them. The data show about 1.1 million clones, with 77% seen just once and 0.89% held by the top ten. Sequenced input: memory CD4+ T cells from PBMCs. Subset defined: CD45RA-negative fraction. Every receptor here comes from a man between 18 and 29 years old in good health. Some clones in this sample may be carry-over from other donors' samples.

The chain is built from TRBV7-2 and TRBJ1-6; D not certain. Trimming took 4 bases from V and 10 from J, leaving 8 bases between them. CDR3 length: 12 amino acids. Germline lookup yields CDR1 SGHTA and CDR2 FQGNSA. The DNA for the CDR3 is TGTGCCAGCAGCTCTATACGGTCACCCCTCCACTTT. Its protein product is CASSSIRSPLHF.

The V call is TRBV7-2, the J call TRBJ2-7, with 12 bases that match TRBD2. V shed 4 bases, J shed 4 bases, and the junction held 5 bases outside the gene matches. The CDR3 covers 15 residues. Per the germline V gene, CDR1 is SGHTA and CDR2 is FQGNSA. The CDR3 DNA sequence: TGTGCCAGCAGCTCTCCGACTAGCGGGAGTTACGAGCAGTACTTC. Its translation is CASSSPTSGSYEQYF.

The chain combines TRBV28 with TRBJ2-1, with 7 bases identical to TRBD1. The germline V gene has CDR1 MDHEN and CDR2 SYDVKM. CDR3 length equals 17 residues. Trimming took 5 bases from V and 4 from J; bases not matched to a gene: 14. The CDR3 loop is CASSITTGMLTYNEQFF. Here the CDR3 DNA reads TGTGCCAGCAGTATCACGACAGGGATGTTGACTTACAATGAGCAGTTCTTC. Drawing the rest from reference TRBV28 and TRBJ2-1, the complete variable domain is DVKVTQSSRYLVKRTGEKVFLECVQDMDHENMFWYRQDPGLGLRLIYFSYDVKMKEKGDIPEGYSVSREKKERFSLILESASTNQTSMYLCASSITTGMLTYNEQFFGPGTRLTVL.

This chain joins TRBV5-6 and TRBJ1-5; D is undetermined. V gave up 0 bases and J gave up 5 bases, with 9 bases separating them. Germline V gene data show CDR1 as SGHDT and CDR2 as YYEEEE. The CDR3 is 14 residues long. The CDR3 DNA sequence: TGTGCCAGCAGCTTGGGCAGAAGAGATCAGCCCCAGCATTTT. Protein: CASSLGRRDQPQHF. Full variable domain (missing parts from reference TRBV5-6 and TRBJ1-5): DAGVTQSPTHLIKTRGQQVTLRCSPKSGHDTVSWYQQALGQGPQFIFQYYEEEERQRGNFPDRFSGHQFPNYSSELNVNALLLGDSALYLCASSLGRRDQPQHFGDGTRLSIL.

The V gene is TRBV27, the J gene TRBJ1-5; D is undetermined. This CDR3 is 13 amino acids long. Trimming stripped 6 bases from V and 6 bases from J, with 12 bases between. Looked up from germline, CDR1 is MNHEY and CDR2 is SMNVEV (reference sequence). CDR3 sequence (DNA): TGTGCCAGCAGCTACACCCGACGTCAGCCCCAGCATTTT. This encodes CASSYTRRQPQHF.

This clone came up a few times. This could be a read error, since a much larger clone is one nucleotide away. Other DNA sequences in the same sample also yield this CDR3. This rearrangement joins TRBV7-2 to TRBJ1-5, with a weak D call TRBD1 (6 bases). Germline lookup yields CDR1 SGHTA and CDR2 FQGNSA. CDR3 length: 13 residues. The V end was cut by 3 bases, the J end by 4 bases, with 7 bases between. CDR3 residues: CASSLQGNQPQHF. In nucleotides, the CDR3 is TGTGCCAGCAGCTTGCAGGGGAATCAGCCCCAGCATTTT.

V and J are TRBV4-2 and TRBJ2-4; tentatively, D is TRBD2 (6 bases). The V gene's germline CDR1 is LGHNA and CDR2 YNFKEQ. The CDR3 runs 16 residues. Trimming removed 0 bases from V and 9 bases from J, with 18 bases in between. DNA of the CDR3: TGTGCCAGCAGCCAAGATCCGGCGGCGGAGGGGAGCATTCAGTACTTC. Amino acid sequence: CASSQDPAAEGSIQYF.

V usage is TRBV29-1 and J usage is TRBJ2-7; TRBD1 or TRBD2 may be the D gene (5 bases each). Germline lookup yields CDR1 SQVTM and CDR2 ANQGSEA. Trimming took 7 bases from V and 2 from J, leaving 15 bases between them. The CDR3 runs 13 residues. The CDR3 bases are TGCAGCGCCGGGACGGATAGACCCTACGAGCAGTACTTC. Its translation: CSAGTDRPYEQYF.

The genes are TRBV7-9 and TRBJ2-7, with TRBD1 matching 8 bases. Germline loops: CDR1 SEHNR, CDR2 FQNEAQ (reference sequence). The CDR3 spans 14 residues. Unmatched junction bases numbered 9, after V lost 7 bases and J lost 4 bases. CDR3 coding DNA: TGTGCCAGCACCCCCGGACAGGGCCCGTACGAGCAGTACTTC. This encodes CASTPGQGPYEQYF.

The chain couples TRBV29-1 to TRBJ1-1, with 8 positions matching TRBD1. Trimming took 5 bases from V and 1 from J; bases not matched to a gene: 6. This CDR3 is 14 amino acids long. Germline V CDR1 and CDR2: SQVTM, ANQGSEA. In DNA, the CDR3 is TGCAGCGTTAGCAGGGGGCGGGAGAACACTGAAGCTTTCTTT. Encoded protein: CSVSRGRENTEAFF.

As DNA, the CDR3 is TGTGCCAGCAGTTTCGGGTTACTTGAATACAATGAGCAGTTCTTC. It is translated as CASSFGLLEYNEQFF. V and J are TRBV28 and TRBJ2-1; D gene ambiguous. V shed 3 bases and J shed 4 bases, with 13 bases lying between them. This CDR3 region has 15 residues. In germline, CDR1 is MDHEN, CDR2 SYDVKM. The entire variable domain, with the rest obtained from reference TRBV28 and TRBJ2-1, is as follows: DVKVTQSSRYLVKRTGEKVFLECVQDMDHENMFWYRQDPGLGLRLIYFSYDVKMKEKGDIPEGYSVSREKKERFSLILESASTNQTSMYLCASSFGLLEYNEQFFGPGTRLTVL.

The chain has TRBV27 and TRBJ2-3; D perhaps matches TRBD2 (5 bases). V was trimmed by 5 bases and J by 0 bases, leaving 21 bases between them. The CDR3 runs 18 residues. CDR1 is MNHEY, CDR2 SMNVEV, per germline (reference sequence). CDR3 bases: TGTGCCAGCAGTCCCTTCTTCCGGGATCGAACTAGCACAGATACGCAGTATTTT. This codes for CASSPFFRDRTSTDTQYF.

The sample holds one count of this clone. V usage is TRBV28 and J usage is TRBJ2-7; 7 bases are shared with TRBD2. Germline V gene sequence: CDR1 MDHEN, CDR2 SYDVKM. The trim removed 5 bases at V and 5 bases at J, leaving 9 bases unmatched. The CDR3 has 14 amino acids. CDR3 residues: CASSKHSGTHEQYF. In nucleotides, the CDR3 is TGTGCCAGCAGTAAGCACAGCGGGACGCACGAGCAGTACTTC. Full variable domain (outside the CDR3, taken from reference TRBV28 and TRBJ2-7): DVKVTQSSRYLVKRTGEKVFLECVQDMDHENMFWYRQDPGLGLRLIYFSYDVKMKEKGDIPEGYSVSREKKERFSLILESASTNQTSMYLCASSKHSGTHEQYFGPGTRLTVT.

A note on this clone: Other DNA variants within this sample encode the same CDR3. The genes are TRBV5-1 and TRBJ2-7; no definite D call. The germline V and J ends were trimmed by 0 bases and 2 bases, with 6 bases remaining between them. The CDR3 contains 13 residues. Germline assignment: CDR1 SGHRS and CDR2 YFSETQ. In nucleotides, the CDR3 is TGCGCCAGCAGCTTGGAACAGCCCTACGAGCAGTACTTC. Translated, it gives CASSLEQPYEQYF. Complete variable domain (other parts from reference TRBV5-1 and TRBJ2-7): KAGVTQTPRYLIKTRGQQVTLSCSPISGHRSVSWYQQTPGQGLQFLFEYFSETQRNKGNFPGRFSGRQFSNSRSEMNVSTLELGDSALYLCASSLEQPYEQYFGPGTRLTVT.

V is TRBV28 and J is TRBJ2-3, with D perhaps TRBD1 (6 bases). V was trimmed by 4 bases and J by 1 base, leaving 12 bases between them. The germline gives CDR1 MDHEN, CDR2 SYDVKM. This CDR3 spans 15 amino acids. The CDR3 spells CASSSTGSGTDTQYF. The CDR3 DNA reads TGTGCCAGCAGTTCGACAGGATCAGGCACAGATACGCAGTATTTT.

The chain uses TRBV2 and TRBJ2-6; D call uncertain. Trimming cost V 4 bases and J 0 bases, with 16 bases left between them. Germline CDR1 and CDR2: SNHLY and FYNNEI. The CDR3 consists of 18 residues. The CDR3 nucleotides are TGTGCCAGCAGTGGAAGGTCAGGACCCGTCTCTGGGGCCAACGTCCTGACTTTC. Protein product: CASSGRSGPVSGANVLTF.

The rearrangement uses TRBV28 and TRBJ2-4, with unresolved D. This CDR3 has 16 amino acids. V lost 1 base, J lost 0 bases, and 10 bases lay in between. Germline V CDR1 and CDR2: MDHEN, SYDVKM. DNA for the CDR3: TGTGCCAGCAGTTTATTAACAGATCTAGCCAAAAACATTCAGTACTTC. This gives the protein CASSLLTDLAKNIQYF.

This clone turned up a few times. The V call is TRBV30, the J call TRBJ1-1; 10 nucleotides line up with TRBD1. V shed 3 bases, J shed 5 bases, and the junction held 9 bases outside the gene matches. The CDR3 spans 15 residues. Germline V lookup: CDR1 GTSNPN, CDR2 SVGIG (reference sequence). In DNA form, the CDR3 reads TGTGCCTGGAGGGTGCGTAAGGACAGGGGGACTGAAGCTTTCTTT. Translation gives CAWRVRKDRGTEAFF. Filled out from reference TRBV30 and TRBJ1-1, the complete variable domain reads SQTIHQWPATLVQPVGSPLSLECTVEGTSNPNLYWYRQAAGRGLQLLFYSVGIGQISSEVPQNLSASRPQDRQFILSSKKLLLSDSGFYLCAWRVRKDRGTEAFFGQGTRLTVV.

This clone was seen a single time. The chain couples TRBV20-1 to TRBJ2-2; D remains ambiguous. V lost 3 bases, J lost 7 bases, and 6 bases lay in between. CDR3 length: 11 residues. In germline, CDR1 is DFQATT, CDR2 SNEGSKA (reference sequence). The CDR3 reads CSASKIGELFF. In DNA, the CDR3 is TGCAGTGCTAGTAAGATCGGGGAGCTGTTTTTT.

The chain carries TRBV5-6 and TRBJ2-6, with a weak D call TRBD1 (6 bases). V lost 4 bases, J lost 0 bases, and 8 bases lay in between. CDR1 and CDR2 from the germline V gene are SGHDT and YYEEEE. The CDR3 length is 15 residues. CDR3 bases: TGTGCCAGCAGCAGGGGGAACTCTGGGGCCAACGTCCTGACTTTC. This sequence encodes CASSRGNSGANVLTF.

The rearrangement uses TRBV15 and TRBJ1-4; tentatively, D is TRBD1 (5 bases). V lost 0 bases to trimming and J lost 4 bases, with 12 bases between them. The CDR3 has 16 residues. Germline loops: CDR1 LNHNV, CDR2 YYDKDF (reference sequence). This CDR3 reads CATSRDRRADNEKLFF. Here the CDR3 DNA reads TGTGCCACCAGCAGAGATCGCAGGGCCGATAATGAAAAACTGTTTTTT. The complete variable domain, with remaining parts taken from reference TRBV15 and TRBJ1-4, reads DAMVIQNPRYQVTQFGKPVTLSCSQTLNHNVMYWYQQKSSQAPKLLFHYYDKDFNNEADTPDNFQSRRPNTSFCFLDIRSPGLGDTAMYLCATSRDRRADNEKLFFGSGTQLSVL.

As for this clone: One base away lies a much larger clone, so this may be a sequencing read error. The same CDR3 also results from other DNA sequences found in this sample. Written as DNA, the CDR3 is TGTGCCAGCAGTTACTCGGGACAGTCAAGGACTGAAGCTCTCTTC. Its protein is CASSYSGQSRTEALF. V and J are TRBV6-6 and TRBJ1-1; 7 bases map to TRBD1. This CDR3 comprises 15 residues. CDR1 is MNHNY and CDR2 is SVGAGI in the germline V gene (reference sequence).

Of note for this clone: The identical CDR3 is also encoded by other nucleotide sequences in the sample. The J gene is TRBJ2-5, the V gene TRBV5-1; 9 positions agree with TRBD2. The CDR3 sequence is 14 residues long. Trimming removed 4 bases from V and 5 bases from J; junction bases left unmatched: 6. Germline V CDR1 and CDR2: SGHRS, YFSETQ. This chain's CDR3 is CASSEGLARETQYF. Here the CDR3 DNA reads TGCGCCAGCAGCGAGGGACTAGCTCGGGAGACCCAGTACTTC.

The chain uses TRBV10-3 and TRBJ2-7, with D possibly TRBD1 on 5 matching bases. V was cut by 11 bases and J by 7 bases, with 21 bases left in between. Germline assignment: CDR1 ENHRY and CDR2 SYGVKD. CDR3 length: 13 amino acids. CDR3 loop: CASKRGHLAEQYF. The DNA for the CDR3 is TGTGCCTCCAAAAGGGGCCATCTTGCGGAGCAGTACTTC.

The rearrangement joins TRBV27 to TRBJ2-5; 7 bases are shared with TRBD2. The J call may not be correct, given that the DNA end is closer to TRBJ2-7. CDR1 is MNHEY, CDR2 SMNVEV, per germline (reference sequence). CDR3 size: 15 residues. As DNA, the CDR3 is TGTGCCAGCTCCCTCTCGAACTGGGGGGGGGACGAGCAGTACTTC. Residues: CASSLSNWGGDEQYF.

This sequence joins TRBV4-3 and TRBJ2-3; weak D call: TRBD2 (5 bases). Looked up from germline, CDR1 is LGHNA and CDR2 is YSLEER. V lost 1 base and J 4 bases, leaving 21 bases between the germline ends. This CDR3 comprises 18 residues. DNA of the CDR3: TGCGCCAGCAGCCAAGCGGGGTTTGTACGGGGTCGGGCAGATACGCAGTATTTT. Translated, it gives CASSQAGFVRGRADTQYF.

The chain couples TRBV7-2 to TRBJ2-7; 9 bases align to TRBD2. Germline V CDR1 and CDR2: SGHTA, FQGNSA. The CDR3 contains 14 residues. With V trimmed by 6 bases and J by 4 bases, 7 bases remained unmatched. The DNA of the CDR3 is TGTGCCAGCAGTTCGGGACTAGCTATTTACGAGCAGTACTTC. Amino acids: CASSSGLAIYEQYF. Drawing the rest from reference TRBV7-2 and TRBJ2-7, the complete variable domain is GAGVSQSPSNKVTEKGKDVELRCDPISGHTALYWYRQSLGQGLEFLIYFQGNSAPDKSGLPSDRFSAERTGGSVSTLTIQRTQQEDSAVYLCASSSGLAIYEQYFGPGTRLTVT.

The V call is TRBV6-6, the J call TRBJ2-7; 9 bases are shared with TRBD2. V dropped 4 bases and J dropped 1; count of bases not matched to a gene: 5. This CDR3 is 15 amino acids long. Germline-derived CDR1 and CDR2 are MNHNY and SVGAGI (reference sequence). The chain's CDR3 is CASSSAGGRSYEQYF. The DNA for the CDR3 is TGTGCCAGCAGTTCCGCGGGGGGGAGGTCCTACGAGCAGTACTTC.